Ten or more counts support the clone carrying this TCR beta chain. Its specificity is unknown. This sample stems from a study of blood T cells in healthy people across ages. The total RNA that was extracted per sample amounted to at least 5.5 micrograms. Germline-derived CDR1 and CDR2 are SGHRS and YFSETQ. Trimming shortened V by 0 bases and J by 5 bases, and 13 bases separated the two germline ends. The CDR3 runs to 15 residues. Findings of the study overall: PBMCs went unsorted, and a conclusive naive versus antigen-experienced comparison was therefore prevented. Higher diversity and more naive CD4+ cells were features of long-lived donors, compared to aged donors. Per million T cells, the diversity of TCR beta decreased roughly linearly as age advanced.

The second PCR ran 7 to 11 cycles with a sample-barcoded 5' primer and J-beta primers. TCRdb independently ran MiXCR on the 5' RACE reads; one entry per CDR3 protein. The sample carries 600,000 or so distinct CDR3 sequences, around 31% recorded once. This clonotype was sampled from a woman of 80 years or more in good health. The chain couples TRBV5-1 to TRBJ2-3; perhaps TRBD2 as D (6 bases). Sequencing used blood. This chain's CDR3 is CASSLAAGKGDTQYF. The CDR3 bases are TGCGCCAGCAGCTTGGCCGCGGGGAAGGGAGATACGCAGTATTTT.